The clone carrying this T cell receptor beta chain showed up just a few times. The CDR3 covers 15 residues. Per germline, CDR1 MNHNS and CDR2 SASEGT. V lost 1 base and J lost 2, with 11 bases in between. This entry belongs to a study of cytomegalovirus exposure and HLA in healthy donors. PCR employed 60 Vbeta and 13 Jbeta primers. Only in-frame clones appear in the TCRdb table, and some are missing; sequencing was by immunoSEQ multiplex PCR. The table lists about 86,000 clones, about 71% of them singletons, with about 8% in the top ten. The origin of this receptor is a man aged 55 to 69 in good health and CMV-seronegative. V usage is TRBV6-1 and J usage is TRBJ1-2; D is possibly TRBD1 (6 bases). Sequencing used PBMCs. CDR3: CASSEGARGNYGYTF. Written as DNA, the CDR3 is TGTGCCAGCAGTGAAGGGGCCAGGGGAAACTATGGCTACACCTTC.